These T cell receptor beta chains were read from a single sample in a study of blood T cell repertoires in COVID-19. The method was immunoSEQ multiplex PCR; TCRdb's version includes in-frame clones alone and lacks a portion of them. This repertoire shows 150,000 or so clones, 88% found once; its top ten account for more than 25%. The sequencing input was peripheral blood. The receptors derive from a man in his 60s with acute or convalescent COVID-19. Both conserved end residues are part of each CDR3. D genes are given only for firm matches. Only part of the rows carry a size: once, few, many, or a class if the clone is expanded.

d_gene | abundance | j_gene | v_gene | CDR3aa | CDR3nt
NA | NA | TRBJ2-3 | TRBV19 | CASSRQAFTDTQYF | TGTGCCAGTAGCCGACAGGCCTTCACAGATACGCAGTATTTT
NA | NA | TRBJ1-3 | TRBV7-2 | CASSLTSRDTIYF | TGTGCCAGCAGCTTGACGTCCCGGGACACCATATATTTT
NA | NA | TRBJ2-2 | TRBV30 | CAWRAQGAGELFF | TGTGCCTGGAGAGCTCAGGGCGCCGGGGAGCTGTTTTTT
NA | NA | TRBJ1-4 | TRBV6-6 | CASSWQGQGKLFF | TGTGCCAGCAGTTGGCAGGGCCAGGGAAAACTGTTTTTT
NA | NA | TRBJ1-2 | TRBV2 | CASSAGGSNYGYTF | TGTGCCAGCAGTGCCGGGGGGAGTAACTATGGCTACACCTTC
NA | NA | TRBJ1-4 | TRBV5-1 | CASSLLATTNEKLFF | TGCGCCAGCAGCTTGTTGGCAACAACTAATGAAAAACTGTTTTTT
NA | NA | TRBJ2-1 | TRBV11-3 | CASSLGTRGMNEQFF | TGTGCCAGCAGCTTAGGTACCCGGGGGATGAATGAGCAGTTCTTC
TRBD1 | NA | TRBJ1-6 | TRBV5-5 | CASSLAGTGDSPLHF | TGTGCCAGCAGCTTGGCCGGGACAGGAGATTCACCCCTCCACTTT
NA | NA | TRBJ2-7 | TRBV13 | CASSFSNYEQYF | TGTGCCAGCAGTTTTTCTAACTACGAGCAGTACTTC
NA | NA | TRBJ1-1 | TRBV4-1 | CASSQESEGHTEAFF | TGCGCCAGCAGCCAAGAATCCGAGGGCCACACTGAAGCTTTCTTT
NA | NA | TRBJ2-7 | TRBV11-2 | CASSLGTDYEQYF | TGTGCCAGCAGCTTAGGGACAGACTACGAGCAGTACTTC
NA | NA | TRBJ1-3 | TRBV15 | CATSRDLGPGDGNTIYF | TGTGCCACCAGCAGAGATCTAGGTCCCGGGGATGGAAACACCATATATTTT
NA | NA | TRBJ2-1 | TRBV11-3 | CATKPSGGTYNEQFF | TGTGCCACCAAGCCGTCGGGCGGGACCTACAATGAGCAGTTCTTC
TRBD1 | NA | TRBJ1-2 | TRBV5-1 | CASSTPSGGTYGYTF | TGCGCCAGCAGCACACCGTCAGGGGGAACCTATGGCTACACCTTC
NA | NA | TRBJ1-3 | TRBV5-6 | CASSIEGSSSLGNTIYF | TGTGCCAGCAGCATTGAAGGGAGTTCTTCTCTGGGGAACACCATATATTTT
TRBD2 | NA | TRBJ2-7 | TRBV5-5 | CASSRRLAGVYEQYF | TGTGCCAGCAGCCGGAGGCTAGCGGGAGTCTACGAGCAGTACTTC
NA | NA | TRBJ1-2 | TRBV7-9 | CASSSQGSNYGYTF | TGTGCCAGCAGCTCCCAGGGTTCTAACTATGGCTACACCTTC
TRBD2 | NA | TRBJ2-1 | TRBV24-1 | CATSNRRGGVTTYNEQFF | TGTGCCACCAGTAATCGGCGGGGGGGTGTTACGACCTACAATGAGCAGTTCTTC
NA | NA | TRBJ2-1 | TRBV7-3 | CASSIASGGNEQFF | TGTGCCAGCAGCATCGCTAGTGGGGGGAATGAGCAGTTCTTC
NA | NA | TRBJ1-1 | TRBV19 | CASSMAPGNTEAFF | TGTGCCAGTAGTATGGCACCAGGGAACACTGAAGCTTTCTTT
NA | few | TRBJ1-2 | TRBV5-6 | CASSLDGTRDGYTF | TGTGCCAGCAGCTTGGACGGGACACGAGATGGCTACACCTTC
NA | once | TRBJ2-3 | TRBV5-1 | CASSLEQGSTDTQYF | TGCGCCAGCAGCTTGGAGCAGGGGAGCACAGATACGCAGTATTTT
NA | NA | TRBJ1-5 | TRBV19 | CASSKMAFAGANQPQHF | TGTGCCAGTAGTAAAATGGCATTTGCAGGGGCCAATCAGCCCCAGCATTTT